This T cell receptor (beta chain) was captured in a study of T-cell memory formation after mild COVID-19. In the study overall: Largely, the TCR clusters proved donor specific.

TCRdb reanalysed the 5' RACE reads using MiXCR and keeps one entry per CDR3 protein. The sample holds around 390,000 distinct CDR3 sequences, about 16% seen once. V trimming: 6 bases; J trimming: 7 bases; junction bases outside the gene matches: 2. This CDR3 is built from 12 residues. The TCR originated in a man between 18 and 29 years old who had mild COVID-19 (a few samples of this study predate the infection). Cell type and time point are not known. The specimen was PBMCs or a T cell subset sorted from them (not recorded which). V and J are TRBV12-3 or TRBV12-4 and TRBJ1-2; 10 nucleotides agree with TRBD1. CDR3 DNA: TGTGCCAGCAGAAGACAGGGGGCTGGCTACACCTTC. As protein: CASRRQGAGYTF.